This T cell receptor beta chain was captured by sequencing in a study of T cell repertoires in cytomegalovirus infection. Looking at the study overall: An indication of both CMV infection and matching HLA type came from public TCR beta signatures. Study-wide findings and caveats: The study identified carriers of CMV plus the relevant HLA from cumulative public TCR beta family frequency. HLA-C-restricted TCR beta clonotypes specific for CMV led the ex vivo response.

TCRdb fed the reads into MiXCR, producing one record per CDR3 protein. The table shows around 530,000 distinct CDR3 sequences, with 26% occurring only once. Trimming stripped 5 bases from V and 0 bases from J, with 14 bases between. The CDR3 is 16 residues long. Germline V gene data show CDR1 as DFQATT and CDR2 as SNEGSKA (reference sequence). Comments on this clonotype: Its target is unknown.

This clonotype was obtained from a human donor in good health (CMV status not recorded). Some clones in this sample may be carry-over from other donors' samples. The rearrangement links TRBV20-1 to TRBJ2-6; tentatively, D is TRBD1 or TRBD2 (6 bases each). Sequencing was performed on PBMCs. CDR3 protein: CSAQGPGVSGANVLTF. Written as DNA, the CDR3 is TGCAGTGCTCAGGGGCCGGGGGTCTCTGGGGCCAACGTCCTGACTTTC.